This TCR beta chain originates from a study of cytomegalovirus exposure and HLA in healthy donors. Study observations and caveats: HLA alleles were associated with 16,000 or so TCR beta sequences in a later analysis at 0.05 false discovery rate. Accurate HLA-A and HLA-B prediction from TCR beta sequences was reported for most subjects. Some segments of the V type, notably TRBV6-2 and TRBV6-3, were excluded as indistinguishable. V- and J-gene trimming of TCR beta was linked (in a later analysis) to a missense DCLRE1C variant.

Primers included in the PCR were 60 Vbeta and 13 Jbeta primers. The protocol was immunoSEQ multiplex PCR, while the TCRdb copy is restricted to in-frame clones and leaves out a portion. The data show about 140,000 clones, 77% seen once. V was shortened by 0 bases and J by 10 bases, with 9 bases between the two germline ends. The CDR3 consists of 12 residues. The germline V gene has CDR1 MNHEY and CDR2 SMNVEV (reference sequence). This clone was counted between two and nine times. No antigen is known for it. Sequencing input: PBMCs. The chain uses TRBV27 and TRBJ1-1, with a weak D call TRBD1 (6 bases). The source of this sequence is a female donor in good health and CMV-seronegative. The CDR3 coding sequence is TGTGCCAGCAGTTTATCGGGGGGGCCAGCTTTCTTT. Its translation is CASSLSGGPAFF.